This T cell receptor (beta chain) was profiled in a study of CD8 T cells in Susac syndrome (dated by TCRdb to between 2017 and 2020). The study in broad terms: Whether CD8+ T cell activation and differentiation in Susac syndrome was antigen driven was tested using repertoire sequencing.

Study-level results and caveats: The number of individuals in the TCR sequencing and HLA analysis was acknowledged as relatively small.

Deletion took 1 base off V and 0 bases off J, with a span of 13 bases between the germline ends. Its CDR3 holds 16 amino acids, cysteine through phenylalanine. Left in the record is the CDR3 DNA by itself, 48 bases read in frame from the first base. Based on the germline V gene (reference sequence), the CDR1 and CDR2 sequences are LGHDT and YNNKEL. Peripheral blood CD8+ and CD4+ T cells from healthy donors, Susac syndrome patients and multiple sclerosis patients were profiled by high-throughput TCR beta sequencing. The multiple sclerosis controls were treatment-naive patients who had stable or active relapsing-remitting disease and met the revised McDonald criteria. CD8+ TEMRA cells were enriched by FACS, while bulk CD8+ and CD4+ T cells were purified by magnetic negative isolation. Blood was collected in EDTA tubes and processed within 24 hours, with PBMCs isolated through density gradient centrifugation. PBMCs intended for TCR sequencing were cryopreserved in liquid nitrogen and were subsequently thawed in a 37 degrees C water bath. Purity of sorted or isolated CD4+, CD8+ and CD8+ TEMRA cells was at least 90%.

RNA was extracted using the RNeasy kit, and about 0.45 to 1 microgram was reverse transcribed with random hexamers. The immunoSEQ multiplex PCR assay, covering 54 Vbeta and 13 Jbeta segments, was used to amplify TCR beta CDR3 regions. PCR amplification bias was corrected by using a synthetic template baseline for primer optimization and computational correction. Processing in the source paper ran as follows. Reads were assigned to V, D and J genes according to IMGT and analyzed in immunoSEQ Analyzer, with only productive sequences retained. Clonality was calculated as one minus the Shannon entropy normalized by log2 of the number of productive unique sequences. For each patient and control, public and private clones were evaluated within the 100 most prevalent clones. Clones were defined as Susac-specific when absent from the healthy and MS cohorts, from approximately 1,100 published viral clones and from other ImmuneACCESS disease sequences. TCRdb reworked the public reads: Q25 trimming with fastp, MiXCR clone assembly, productive beta chains retained. Each entry merges the rows of one CDR3 protein and shows their most common DNA and genes. Clone size and V and J calls follow TCRdb, not the original study. Recorded for this sample are approximately 71,000 distinct CDR3 sequences; just over 95% of them occurred a single time. 0.11% of the sample rests with the top ten.

A word on this clonotype: What this receptor recognizes is not known. Base quality data are lacking; no much larger clone is found one base away.

The clonotype was recovered from a human donor with multiple sclerosis. Sample: CD4+ T cells from PBMCs. The chain is assembled from TRBV3-1 and TRBJ2-7; the D gene is perhaps TRBD2, on 6 matching bases. The CDR3 loop reads CASSQGPGVPSYEQYF. The DNA is as follows: TGTGCCAGCAGCCAAGGTCCGGGGGTGCCCTCCTACGAGCAGTACTTC.